This TCR beta chain came from a study of tumour-infiltrating T cells in Burkitt lymphoma. Study background: Overall and progression-free survival were predicted by productive clonality.

Generated by immunoSEQ multiplex PCR, the TCRdb table keeps only in-frame clones and is missing some. The table includes some 1,200 clones, about an eighth detected once. The CDR3 runs to 14 residues. Germline V gives CDR1 SGDLS, CDR2 YYNGEE. V was shortened by 4 bases and J by 7 bases, with 17 bases between the two germline ends. This TCR came from a human donor with Burkitt lymphoma. V usage is TRBV9 and J usage is TRBJ1-2, with no clear D. The sequencing sample was made of tumor tissue. CDR3 region: CASSQSLDSFGYTF. For the CDR3, the DNA is TGTGCCAGCAGCCAGAGCCTAGATAGTTTTGGCTACACCTTC.